Listed below are T cell receptor beta chains from one sample, sequenced in a study of T cell repertoires in cytomegalovirus infection. TCRdb analysed the reads with MiXCR anew, one entry per CDR3 protein. The profile shows approximately 500,000 distinct CDR3 sequences, about a quarter of them singletons. Sequences were obtained from PBMCs. Source of these receptors: a human donor in good health (CMV status not recorded). Some clones in this sample may be carry-over from other donors' samples. Each CDR3 is given with its conserved first and last residue. D genes are given only for firm matches. Clone size is not always given. Where it is, it says once, few, many or a class for expanded clones.

V,size,D,J,CDR3,DNA
TRBV7-8,-,-,TRBJ2-5,CASSFSFLSPQETQYF,TGTGCCAGCAGCTTCTCCTTTTTGAGTCCCCAAGAGACCCAGTACTTC
TRBV4-1,-,-,TRBJ2-5,CASSQDRSGGETQYF,TGCGCCAGCAGCCAAGATCGGAGTGGGGGAGAGACCCAGTACTTC
TRBV4-1,-,TRBD2,TRBJ2-1,CASSHLGSGIRDNEQFF,TGCGCCAGCAGCCATTTAGGTAGCGGGATTCGCGACAATGAGCAGTTCTTC
TRBV6-2/TRBV6-3,-,-,TRBJ1-2,CASSSKTGSRGYTF,TGTGCCAGCAGTTCCAAGACAGGTTCTCGTGGCTACACCTTC
TRBV6-2/TRBV6-3,-,-,TRBJ1-1,CASRQLGDTEAFF,TGTGCCAGCAGACAATTGGGGGACACTGAAGCTTTCTTT
TRBV6-1,-,TRBD1,TRBJ2-2,CASALSWDRNTGELFF,TGTGCCAGCGCACTTTCCTGGGACAGAAACACCGGGGAGCTGTTTTTT
TRBV30,few,TRBD1,TRBJ1-1,CAWRGQYTEAFF,TGTGCCTGGAGGGGACAGTACACTGAAGCTTTCTTT
TRBV7-8,few,-,TRBJ2-7,CASSFYRSSYEQYF,TGTGCCAGCAGCTTCTATAGGAGCTCCTACGAGCAGTACTTC
TRBV19,-,-,TRBJ1-2,CASTRTHQNYGYTF,TGTGCCAGTACCCGGACACACCAGAACTATGGCTACACCTTC
TRBV6-2/TRBV6-3,once,-,TRBJ1-3,CASSPRVPGNTIYF,TGTGCCAGCAGTCCAAGGGTTCCTGGAAACACCATATATTTT
TRBV29-1,-,TRBD1,TRBJ2-1,CSGAPGQGFNEQFF,TGCAGCGGAGCGCCGGGACAGGGTTTTAATGAGCAGTTCTTC
TRBV7-2,many,TRBD2,TRBJ2-7,CASSLGTSGDEQYF,TGTGCCAGCAGCTTGGGGACTAGCGGTGACGAGCAGTACTTC
TRBV9,-,-,TRBJ2-1,CASGRINEQFF,TGTGCCAGCGGACGCATCAATGAGCAGTTCTTC
TRBV7-9,few,-,TRBJ2-1,CASRPGPMGEQFF,TGTGCCAGCAGGCCGGGCCCAATGGGTGAGCAGTTCTTC
TRBV7-2,many,TRBD1,TRBJ1-6,CASSREGQGISPLHF,TGTGCCAGCAGCCGGGAGGGACAGGGAATTTCACCCCTCCACTTT
TRBV4-3,-,-,TRBJ1-6,CASSQSPGAGSPLHF,TGCGCCAGCAGCCAATCTCCCGGGGCCGGATCACCCCTCCACTTT
TRBV5-5,-,-,TRBJ2-1,CASSWAGDIVNEQFF,TGTGCCAGCAGCTGGGCGGGGGACATCGTCAATGAGCAGTTCTTC
TRBV7-9,-,-,TRBJ2-4,CASSSPLGSGQGGAKNIQYF,TGTGCCAGCAGCTCTCCGTTGGGTAGCGGCCAAGGAGGGGCCAAAAACATTCAGTACTTC
TRBV28,-,-,TRBJ2-1,CASSLYVRLQFF,TGTGCCAGCAGTTTATACGTACGTCTGCAGTTCTTC
TRBV24-1,-,TRBD1,TRBJ2-5,CATSDQAQGASFETQYF,TGTGCCACCAGTGACCAGGCCCAGGGGGCGAGTTTTGAGACCCAGTACTTC
TRBV2,few,TRBD2,TRBJ2-3,CASSVGREATDTQYF,TGTGCCAGCAGTGTGGGACGGGAGGCCACAGATACGCAGTATTTT
TRBV7-6,many,TRBD2,TRBJ2-5,CASSPKLAGQETQYF,TGTGCCAGCAGCCCGAAACTAGCGGGTCAAGAGACCCAGTACTTC
TRBV7-2,many,-,TRBJ2-1,CASSPTTSASNEQFF,TGTGCCAGCAGCCCAACGACTTCCGCAAGCAATGAGCAGTTCTTC
TRBV7-9,-,TRBD2,TRBJ2-2,CASSRRPGGMTGELFF,TGTGCCAGCAGCAGGCGGCCGGGAGGGATGACCGGGGAGCTGTTTTTT
TRBV28,few,TRBD2,TRBJ2-1,CASSLPSGNSYNEQFF,TGTGCCAGCAGTTTGCCTAGCGGAAACTCCTACAATGAGCAGTTCTTC
TRBV20-1,few,-,TRBJ1-1,CSAYRDTEAFF,TGCAGTGCTTATCGGGACACTGAAGCTTTCTTT